This entry lists 18 T cell receptor beta chains sequenced from one sample in a study of blood T cell repertoires in COVID-19. The table came from immunoSEQ multiplex PCR; TCRdb's copy has only in-frame clones and leaves some out. This sample yields fewer than 450,000 clones, of which over 75% are seen a single time; around 2.1% belongs to the top ten. Sequencing was done on a sample of PBMCs or T cells enriched from blood (not recorded which). These receptors originate from a woman in her forties with acute COVID-19.

This clone was detected once. The chain carries TRBV24-1 and TRBJ2-2, with D possibly being TRBD1 (5 bases). Germline V lookup: CDR1 KGHDR, CDR2 SFDVKD. The CDR3 contains 14 residues. Trimming pared 7 bases from V and 1 base from J, leaving 9 bases between. The CDR3 region is CATRDNLNTGELFF. Here the CDR3 DNA reads TGTGCCACCAGGGACAACCTGAACACCGGGGAGCTGTTTTTT.

The chain links TRBV5-4 to TRBJ1-1, with D tentatively TRBD1 (6 bases). The germline V gene encodes CDR1 SGHNT and CDR2 YYREEE (reference sequence). The CDR3 loop spans 11 amino acids. V lost 7 bases and J lost 8, with 12 bases in between. The CDR3 region has the DNA TGTGCCAGCGGGGGGGGCGAGGAAGCTTTCTTT. It specifies CASGGGEEAFF.

The rearrangement uses TRBV7-9 and TRBJ2-1; 7 positions match TRBD2. Germline V lookup: CDR1 SEHNR, CDR2 FQNEAQ (reference sequence). V was clipped by 6 bases and J by 2 bases; unmatched bases: 10. This CDR3 spans 16 amino acids. The CDR3 spells CASRSSLRGAYNEQFF. The CDR3 DNA follows: TGTGCCAGCAGATCATCCCTCCGGGGGGCCTACAATGAGCAGTTCTTC.

The chain joins TRBV5-4 to TRBJ2-6; 12 bases align to TRBD2. Germline-derived CDR1 and CDR2 are SGHNT and YYREEE (reference sequence). The CDR3 runs to 17 residues. V was pared by 3 bases and J by 0 bases, with 1 base of the junction left unmatched. CDR3 loop: CASSSTSGGSGANVLTF. The DNA for the CDR3 is TGTGCCAGCAGCTCGACTAGCGGGGGCTCTGGGGCCAACGTCCTGACTTTC.

The CDR3 is CASRQSTSGNSPLHF. For the CDR3, the DNA is TGTGCCAGCAGACAATCGACTTCGGGTAATTCACCCCTCCACTTT. The chain links TRBV25-1 to TRBJ1-6; D gene uncertain. The V end was cut by 6 bases, the J end by 6 bases, with 15 bases between. The CDR3 has 15 amino acids. Germline V gene lookup returns CDR1 MGHDK and CDR2 SYGVNS.

The rearrangement joins TRBV7-9 to TRBJ1-2; the D is unclear. Deletions cut 1 base from V and 1 base from J, with 13 bases between. Germline CDR1 and CDR2: SEHNR and FQNEAQ (reference sequence). The CDR3 is 16 residues long. The CDR3 DNA sequence: TGTGCCAGCAGCTTAGGCGGGTCATCTGTTAACTATGGCTACACCTTC. It codes for CASSLGGSSVNYGYTF.

The rearrangement links TRBV5-1 to TRBJ1-5; 9 bases line up with TRBD1. V shed 0 bases, J shed 4 bases, and the junction held 2 bases outside the gene matches. This CDR3 contains 15 residues. Looked up from germline, CDR1 is SGHRS and CDR2 is YFSETQ. The CDR3 here is CASSLGGQGNQPQHF. The CDR3 DNA reads TGCGCCAGCAGCTTGGGGGGACAGGGAAATCAGCCCCAGCATTTT.

The CDR3 DNA follows: TGTGCCAGCAGCCCATTAAGGACAGGGGTCGACTACGAGCAGTACTTC. The encoded protein is CASSPLRTGVDYEQYF. The chain links TRBV7-9 to TRBJ2-7; 9 positions match TRBD1. Germline CDR1 is SEHNR and CDR2 is FQNEAQ (reference sequence). The CDR3 length is 16 residues. The V gene end was trimmed by 5 bases and the J gene end by 3 bases; junction bases not matched to a gene: 11.

The chain carries TRBV5-1 and TRBJ2-3; TRBD1 aligns across 10 bases. V shed 7 bases, J shed 3 bases, and the junction held 8 bases outside the gene matches. The length of the CDR3 is 15 residues. Germline loops: CDR1 SGHRS, CDR2 YFSETQ. CDR3 nucleotides: TGCGCCAGCTCGACAGGGGGCCTTGGAACAGATACGCAGTATTTT. This codes for CASSTGGLGTDTQYF.

The chain joins TRBV9 to TRBJ2-3, with D maybe TRBD2 (6 bases). The germline CDR1 and CDR2 sequences are SGDLS and YYNGEE. The CDR3 spans 16 residues. V lost 2 bases and J lost 0, with 13 bases in between. The DNA of the CDR3 is TGTGCCAGCAGCGTTGGGGACTCACCTAGCACAGATACGCAGTATTTT. It yields the protein CASSVGDSPSTDTQYF.

J is TRBJ2-7 and V is TRBV3-1 (or the pseudogene TRBV3-2); 8 bases line up with TRBD2. Germline CDR1 and CDR2: LGHDT and YNNKEL (reference sequence). V shed 8 bases, J shed 3 bases, and the junction held 6 bases outside the gene matches. The CDR3 consists of 13 residues. CDR3: CASGSGDIYEQYF. DNA for the CDR3: TGTGCCAGCGGTAGCGGGGATATCTACGAGCAGTACTTC.

With regard to this clone: This sample includes further DNA sequences coding for the same CDR3. J is TRBJ2-7 and V is TRBV5-1, with 8 bases lining up with TRBD1. CDR1 is SGHRS and CDR2 is YFSETQ in the germline V gene. This CDR3 spans 16 amino acids. The V gene end was trimmed by 0 bases and the J gene end by 0 bases; junction bases not matched to a gene: 5. The CDR3 reads CASSLAGQGLSYEQYF. CDR3 nucleotides: TGCGCCAGCAGCTTGGCAGGACAGGGCCTCTCCTACGAGCAGTACTTC.

V gene TRBV11-2 combines with J gene TRBJ2-7; tentative D call: TRBD1 (5 bases). Germline assignment: CDR1 SGHAT and CDR2 FQNNGV. This CDR3 has 13 residues. Between the trimmed V and J ends, which lost 3 bases and 5 bases, there was a span of 11 bases. CDR3 protein: CASSFIRGDEQYF. DNA for the CDR3: TGTGCCAGCAGCTTCATAAGGGGCGACGAGCAGTACTTC.

This clone appeared a single time. This sequence joins TRBV12-3 or TRBV12-4 and TRBJ1-2; TRBD1 matches 7 bases. With 7 bases clipped from V and 4 bases from J, the junction kept 6 bases outside the gene matches. The CDR3 consists of 13 residues. Here the CDR3 reads CASNSGQLYGYTF. The CDR3 bases are TGTGCCAGCAACTCGGGACAGCTCTATGGCTACACCTTC.

This chain joins TRBV19 and TRBJ2-5; perhaps TRBD2 as D (6 bases). Germline CDR1 LNHDA, CDR2 SQIVND (reference sequence). Trimming cost V 1 base and J 5 bases, with 11 bases left between them. This CDR3 has 14 amino acids. In nucleotides, the CDR3 is TGTGCCAGTAGTATAGGGGGGGTAAGGGAGACCCAGTACTTC. Amino acids: CASSIGGVRETQYF.

The rearrangement uses TRBV9 and TRBJ2-3; the D gene is possibly TRBD1 (6 bases). The CDR3 is made up of 13 amino acids. With 0 bases removed from V and 4 bases from J, the gap between germline ends came to 6 bases. Germline V gene data show CDR1 as SGDLS and CDR2 as YYNGEE. The CDR3 is CASSVGTADTQYF. CDR3 in DNA: TGTGCCAGCAGCGTAGGGACAGCAGATACGCAGTATTTT.

The rearrangement links TRBV30 to TRBJ2-3; the match to TRBD1 covers 7 bases. The CDR3 contains 14 residues. Germline assignment: CDR1 GTSNPN and CDR2 SVGIG (reference sequence). Trimming at V came to 2 bases and at J to 6 bases, leaving 8 bases not matched to a gene. CDR3 region: CAWSRDRWVDTQYF. DNA for the CDR3: TGTGCCTGGAGTCGGGACAGATGGGTGGATACGCAGTATTTT.

The genes are TRBV27 and TRBJ2-5; 7 nucleotides agree with TRBD2. Germline CDR1 is MNHEY and CDR2 is SMNVEV (reference sequence). CDR3 length equals 14 residues. V lost 4 bases to trimming and J lost 5 bases; unmatched junction nucleotides: 7. The CDR3 DNA follows: TGTGCCAGCAGTTCTCTTAGCGGGTCGGAGACCCAGTACTTC. Encoded protein: CASSSLSGSETQYF.